The next 12 T cell receptor beta chains were all read from a single sample in a study of tumor-infiltrating lymphocytes in primary liver carcinoma. Germline DNA was extracted too, while blood RNA derived from unsorted whole blood. Synthesis of TCR beta cDNA was carried out from approximately 500 ng total RNA with a constant-region primer. Three nested multiplex PCR rounds of slightly modified ARM-PCR generated TCR beta libraries. Two initial PCR rounds of approximately 10 cycles each paired TRBV1-TRBV30 forward primers with a C-beta reverse primer. TCRdb reprocessed the multiplex PCR reads via MiXCR and lists one record per CDR3 protein. This repertoire shows 250,000 to 400,000 distinct CDR3 sequences, 55% to 65% found once; its top ten account for roughly 8.6%. Sequenced input: peripheral blood. Receptors were obtained from a middle-aged man with primary liver carcinoma and hepatitis B virus infection.

This clonotype came up once. The CDR3 DNA reads as TGTGCCAGCAGCCTCATACCAAGACTAGTGGGAGGGCCCGGGGAGCTGTTTTTT. It is translated as CASSLIPRLVGGPGELFF. The rearrangement joins TRBV11-1 to TRBJ2-2, with 7 bases identical to TRBD2. The CDR3 covers 18 residues. The V segment lost 5 bases and the J segment 6 bases; nucleotides outside the gene matches: 18. The germline CDR1 and CDR2 sequences are SGHAT and FQDESV (reference sequence). Full variable domain (rest looked up from reference TRBV11-1 and TRBJ2-2): EAEVAQSPRYKITEKSQAVAFWCDPISGHATLYWYRQILGQGPELLVQFQDESVVDDSQLPKDRFSAERLKGVDSTLKIQPAELGDSAMYLCASSLIPRLVGGPGELFFGEGSRLTVL.

This sequence joins TRBV30 and TRBJ1-2, with 8 bases identical to TRBD1. V was clipped by 6 bases and J by 9 bases; unmatched bases: 12. The germline CDR1 and CDR2 sequences are GTSNPN and SVGIG (reference sequence). The CDR3 runs to 13 residues. Here the CDR3 reads CACTRGRGYSYTF. For the CDR3, the DNA is TGTGCCTGCACCAGGGGGCGCGGATATAGCTACACCTTC.

The J gene is TRBJ1-1, the V gene TRBV19; the D is unclear. The CDR3 has 12 residues. Between the trimmed V and J ends, which lost 4 bases and 6 bases, there was a span of 9 bases. The germline V gene has CDR1 LNHDA and CDR2 SQIVND (reference sequence). This CDR3 is CASSTTYAEAFF. CDR3 bases: TGTGCCAGTAGTACCACGTACGCTGAAGCTTTCTTT.

Worth noting for this clonotype: Since no conserved phenylalanine or tryptophan closes the CDR3, a read error is the likely cause. V is TRBV28 and J is TRBJ1-5; the D is unclear. Trimming stripped 2 bases from V and 5 bases from J, with 16 bases between. This CDR3 has 16 residues. CDR1 and CDR2 from the germline V gene are MDHEN and SYDVKM. For the CDR3, the DNA is TGTGCCAGCAGTTTAATCCGCGCTGTGTACGATCAGCCCCAGCATTTA. As protein: CASSLIRAVYDQPQHL.

This clonotype was seen only once. A much larger clone differs by one base, so this may be a read error. This chain connects TRBV10-3 to TRBJ1-1; a weak D match, TRBD1 (5 bases). In germline, CDR1 is ENHRY, CDR2 SYGVKD. The CDR3 has 13 amino acids. CDR3 residues: CATSKTGNTEAFF. The CDR3 DNA is TGTGCCACCAGTAAAACAGGGAACACTGAAGCTTTCTTT.

The chain carries TRBV12-3 or TRBV12-4 and TRBJ1-5, with D perhaps matching TRBD1 (5 bases). The CDR3 covers 18 residues. Trimming shortened V by 4 bases and J by 5 bases, and 24 bases separated the two germline ends. CDR3 loop: CASSSTLGAWVSDQPQHF. The CDR3 nucleotides read TGTGCCAGCAGTTCTACCCTTGGGGCCTGGGTGAGCGATCAGCCCCAGCATTTT.

This clonotype has a handful of counts. The chain employs TRBV11-2 and TRBJ2-2, with TRBD2 as a possible D gene (6 bases). V lost 5 bases to trimming and J lost 6 bases, with 13 bases between them. CDR1 is SGHAT, CDR2 FQNNGV, per germline. The CDR3 extends over 14 amino acids. The CDR3 nucleotides are TGTGCCAGCAGCCCGGACTATTGGGCCGGGGAGCTGTTTTTT. As protein: CASSPDYWAGELFF.

The sample holds a few counts of this clonotype. This chain uses TRBV2 with TRBJ2-1; D remains unclear. This CDR3 is built from 15 residues. V shed 8 bases and J shed 0 bases, with 14 bases lying between them. Germline CDR1 SNHLY, CDR2 FYNNEI. CDR3 protein: CASLGRAFSYNEQFF. Written as DNA, the CDR3 is TGTGCCAGCTTAGGTAGGGCGTTCTCCTACAATGAGCAGTTCTTC.

Details on this clonotype: A read error may explain this, as a much larger clone is one base away. V usage is TRBV6-1 and J usage is TRBJ2-3; tentatively, D is TRBD1 (6 bases). The CDR3 consists of 15 residues. V lost 2 bases, J lost 4 bases, and 13 bases lay in between. Germline V CDR1 and CDR2: MNHNS, SASEGT. The CDR3 is CASSESTPGADTQYF. In nucleotides, the CDR3 is TGTGCCAGCAGTGAATCGACGCCAGGGGCAGATACGCAGTATTTT.

The chain recombines TRBV6-6 with TRBJ2-7; D is undetermined. The CDR3 contains 13 residues. V was clipped by 2 bases and J by 3 bases, with 8 bases between them. Germline CDR1 MNHNY, CDR2 SVGAGI (reference sequence). The CDR3 coding sequence is TGTGCCAGCAGTTACAGCCGAGGCTACGAGCAGTACTTC. As protein: CASSYSRGYEQYF.

In the case of this clonotype: The missing conserved phenylalanine or tryptophan at the end of this CDR3 makes a read error likely. CDR3 sequence (DNA): TGTGCCAGCAGCTCACCGGGACAGGGAAGCTCCTACGAGCAGTACCTC. It specifies CASSSPGQGSSYEQYL. V usage is TRBV5-4 and J usage is TRBJ2-7; the match to TRBD1 covers 9 bases. Per the germline V gene, CDR1 is SGHNT and CDR2 is YYREEE (reference sequence). J lost 0 bases, V lost 3 bases, and 7 bases had no gene match. The CDR3 has 16 amino acids.

This clonotype showed up many times. The DNA of the CDR3 is TGCAGCGTGGAAACTGACAGGGACTACGAGCAGTACTTC. Residues: CSVETDRDYEQYF. The gene calls are TRBV29-1 and TRBJ2-7; 7 bases agree with TRBD1. J was trimmed by 3 bases and V by 6 bases; bases with no gene match: 8. The germline CDR1 and CDR2 sequences are SQVTM and ANQGSEA. The CDR3 length is 13 residues.